Included here is one T cell receptor beta chain sequence, with context. What it binds is unknown. The data were taken from a study of response to subunit inactivated influenza vaccine. Germline V lookup: CDR1 SGHTA, CDR2 FQGNSA. This CDR3 is 15 amino acids long. V was shortened by 4 bases and J by 8 bases, with 20 bases between the two germline ends. Study-wide findings and caveats: The authors offered the suggestion that each seasonal influenza vaccination recruits few new T cells.

Via MiXCR, TCRdb re-called the RT-PCR reads, giving one row per CDR3 protein. There are 450,000 to 550,000 distinct CDR3 sequences in the sample; roughly 25% occur only once, and under 2.5% lies in the top ten. The sequence was obtained from a man aged 45-60 years who received an inactivated influenza vaccine. Sequencing was performed on CD4+ T cells sorted from PBMCs, taken 5 days after vaccination. This chain connects TRBV7-2 to TRBJ1-2; D unclear. CDR3: CASSSPRVGSRGYTF. The CDR3 coding sequence is TGTGCCAGCAGCTCCCCCCGCGTCGGGAGCCGCGGCTACACCTTC.